The rows below give T cell receptor beta chains drawn from one sample of a study of PD-1 blockade in mismatch repair-deficient tumors. Sequencing was performed with immunoSEQ multiplex PCR; in TCRdb, only in-frame clones are kept and a portion is missing. The data contain under 50,000 clones, around 80% of them singletons. The source material was PBMCs, sampled roughly 39 weeks after starting pembrolizumab. Receptors originate from an adult with mismatch repair-deficient cancer. CDR3s include the opening cysteine and the closing phenylalanine or tryptophan. D genes are given only for firm matches. Clone size, where shown, is once, few, many, or a class for clones that have expanded.

J: TRBJ1-2
D: TRBD1
V: TRBV30
size: few
CDR3: CAWSVGRGDGYTF
DNA: TGTGCCTGGAGTGTAGGCAGGGGGGACGGCTACACCTTC

J: TRBJ2-5
D: TRBD1
V: TRBV7-8
size: .
CDR3: CASSRGRVSETQYF
DNA: TGTGCCAGCAGCAGGGGGCGCGTTTCAGAGACCCAGTACTTC

J: TRBJ2-1
D: TRBD2
V: TRBV5-1
size: .
CDR3: CASSLGAGDYEQFF
DNA: TGCGCCAGCAGCTTGGGCGCGGGAGACTATGAGCAGTTCTTC

J: TRBJ1-2
D: TRBD1
V: TRBV9
size: .
CDR3: CASSAQTGSLYGYTF
DNA: TGTGCCAGCAGCGCACAGACAGGGAGCTTATATGGCTACACCTTC

J: TRBJ1-1
D: .
V: TRBV9
size: .
CDR3: CASSVDSNTEAFF
DNA: TGTGCCAGCAGCGTGGACAGTAACACTGAAGCTTTCTTT

J: TRBJ1-5
D: TRBD1
V: TRBV5-1
size: .
CDR3: CASSPGQGDQPQHF
DNA: TGCGCCAGCAGCCCCGGACAGGGAGATCAGCCCCAGCATTTT

J: TRBJ2-3
D: .
V: TRBV7-9
size: .
CDR3: CASSLTSSTDTQYF
DNA: TGTGCCAGCAGCTTGACAAGTAGCACAGATACGCAGTATTTT

J: TRBJ1-4
D: .
V: TRBV7-2
size: once
CDR3: CASSVGGMTNEKLFF
DNA: TGTGCCAGCAGCGTGGGAGGGATGACTAATGAAAAACTGTTTTTT

J: TRBJ2-7
D: TRBD2
V: TRBV27
size: .
CDR3: CASSPILSSGSYEQYF
DNA: TGTGCCAGCAGCCCGATTCTTTCTAGCGGGAGCTACGAGCAGTACTTC

J: TRBJ2-1
D: .
V: TRBV5-4
size: .
CDR3: CASSLAYANEQFF
DNA: TGTGCCAGCAGCTTGGCCTACGCAAACGAGCAGTTCTTC

J: TRBJ1-1
D: .
V: TRBV9
size: .
CDR3: CASSVASRGGNTEAFF
DNA: TGTGCCAGCAGCGTAGCTTCAAGGGGGGGGAACACTGAAGCTTTCTTT

J: TRBJ2-7
D: TRBD1
V: TRBV7-9
size: .
CDR3: CASSLGASDRGGYEQYF
DNA: TGTGCCAGCAGCTTAGGGGCCTCGGACAGGGGTGGCTACGAGCAGTACTTC

J: TRBJ2-7
D: TRBD1
V: TRBV6-6
size: once
CDR3: CASRHRDRAYEQYF
DNA: TGTGCCAGCAGGCACCGGGACAGAGCCTACGAGCAGTACTTC

J: TRBJ1-2
D: TRBD1
V: TRBV28
size: .
CDR3: CATAPTHGTGFYGYTF
DNA: TGTGCCACCGCCCCCACACACGGGACAGGGTTCTATGGCTACACCTTC

J: TRBJ2-1
D: TRBD1
V: TRBV9
size: .
CDR3: CASSAGTGVSYNEQFF
DNA: TGTGCCAGCAGCGCCGGGACAGGGGTTTCCTACAATGAGCAGTTCTTC

J: TRBJ2-1
D: TRBD1
V: TRBV15
size: .
CDR3: CATSRERGQVYNEQFF
DNA: TGTGCCACCAGCAGAGAAAGGGGACAGGTATACAATGAGCAGTTCTTC

J: TRBJ2-7
D: TRBD1
V: TRBV2
size: few
CDR3: CASTNNRGSSYEQYF
DNA: TGTGCCAGCACCAACAACAGGGGTAGCTCCTACGAGCAGTACTTC

J: TRBJ1-1
D: .
V: TRBV9
size: .
CDR3: CASSVGMGLGTEAFF
DNA: TGTGCCAGCAGCGTAGGGATGGGGCTGGGCACTGAAGCTTTCTTT

J: TRBJ2-2
D: TRBD2
V: TRBV28
size: .
CDR3: CASSLGLAGGLTGELFF
DNA: TGTGCCAGCAGCCTGGGCCTAGCGGGAGGCCTCACCGGGGAGCTGTTTTTT

J: TRBJ1-5
D: .
V: TRBV19
size: .
CDR3: CASSIVPGGNQPQHF
DNA: TGTGCCAGTAGTATAGTTCCAGGGGGCAATCAGCCCCAGCATTTT

J: TRBJ2-7
D: .
V: TRBV6-5
size: few
CDR3: CASTKKRSGEQYF
DNA: TGTGCCAGCACCAAAAAACGGAGTGGTGAGCAGTACTTC

J: TRBJ2-1
D: TRBD2
V: TRBV4-1
size: .
CDR3: CASSVEGLAGYNEQFF
DNA: TGCGCCAGCAGCGTAGAGGGACTAGCGGGTTACAATGAGCAGTTCTTC

J: TRBJ2-6
D: TRBD2
V: TRBV27
size: .
CDR3: CASSLWSGGSGANVLTF
DNA: TGTGCCAGCAGTTTATGGAGCGGGGGCTCTGGGGCCAACGTCCTGACTTTC

J: TRBJ2-2
D: .
V: TRBV7-6
size: .
CDR3: CASSLGDLAREYTGELFF
DNA: TGTGCCAGCAGCTTAGGGGACCTAGCGAGGGAATACACCGGGGAGCTGTTTTTT

J: TRBJ2-5
D: .
V: TRBV29-1
size: once
CDR3: CSVGSGQETQYF
DNA: TGCAGCGTTGGCTCAGGCCAAGAGACCCAGTACTTC

J: TRBJ2-1
D: TRBD2
V: TRBV28
size: few
CDR3: CASSFEFQREGLEVSREQFF
DNA: TGTGCCAGCAGTTTCGAGTTCCAGCGGGAGGGCCTAGAGGTGTCTCGTGAGCAGTTCTTC

J: TRBJ1-1
D: TRBD1
V: TRBV5-1
size: .
CDR3: CASKEGASNTEAFF
DNA: TGCGCCAGCAAGGAGGGGGCTTCGAACACTGAAGCTTTCTTT

J: TRBJ2-1
D: TRBD2
V: TRBV7-9
size: .
CDR3: CASSLAPGTSGKNEQFF
DNA: TGTGCCAGCAGCTTAGCGCCCGGGACTAGCGGGAAAAATGAGCAGTTCTTC

J: TRBJ1-2
D: .
V: TRBV28
size: few
CDR3: CASRSPQGISHGYTF
DNA: TGTGCCAGCCGAAGCCCACAGGGCATTTCACATGGCTACACCTTC

J: TRBJ1-1
D: .
V: TRBV2
size: .
CDR3: CASLTEMNTEAFF
DNA: TGTGCCAGCTTAACAGAGATGAACACTGAAGCTTTCTTT

J: TRBJ2-7
D: TRBD1
V: TRBV19
size: few
CDR3: CASSRDRGPEQYF
DNA: TGTGCCAGTAGCCGGGACAGGGGGCCCGAGCAGTACTTC

J: TRBJ2-1
D: TRBD2
V: TRBV7-2
size: .
CDR3: CASSSGTSGTYNEQFF
DNA: TGTGCCAGCAGCTCCGGGACTAGCGGGACCTACAATGAGCAGTTCTTC

J: TRBJ2-2
D: TRBD2
V: TRBV5-1
size: .
CDR3: CASRSQRESGELFF
DNA: TGCGCCAGCAGAAGCCAGCGGGAGAGTGGGGAGCTGTTTTTT

J: TRBJ1-1
D: TRBD1
V: TRBV5-6
size: .
CDR3: CASSLGTGVSTRGNTEAFF
DNA: TGTGCCAGCAGCTTAGGGACAGGGGTTTCGACGCGCGGGAACACTGAAGCTTTCTTT

J: TRBJ2-2
D: TRBD1
V: TRBV11-3
size: .
CDR3: CASSSGQGAAGELFF
DNA: TGTGCCAGCAGCTCGGGACAGGGGGCGGCCGGGGAGCTGTTTTTT

J: TRBJ1-1
D: TRBD1
V: TRBV2
size: .
CDR3: CASSGQGGDTEAFF
DNA: TGTGCCAGCAGCGGACAGGGGGGCGACACTGAAGCTTTCTTT

J: TRBJ1-1
D: .
V: TRBV6-6
size: .
CDR3: CASRPTGLNTEAFF
DNA: TGTGCCAGCAGGCCGACAGGTTTGAACACTGAAGCTTTCTTT

J: TRBJ2-6
D: .
V: TRBV6-4
size: .
CDR3: CASSDPGANVLTF
DNA: TGTGCCAGCAGTGATCCAGGGGCCAACGTCCTGACTTTC

J: TRBJ2-3
D: .
V: TRBV20-1
size: .
CDR3: CSAHREPTQYF
DNA: TGCAGTGCTCACCGGGAGCCTACGCAGTATTTT

J: TRBJ2-3
D: .
V: TRBV14
size: .
CDR3: CASSQELSTDTQYF
DNA: TGTGCCAGCAGCCAAGAACTATCCACAGATACGCAGTATTTT

J: TRBJ2-1
D: .
V: TRBV5-1
size: .
CDR3: CASSLLDSSYNEQFF
DNA: TGCGCCAGCAGCTTGTTGGACTCATCCTACAATGAGCAGTTCTTC

J: TRBJ2-1
D: .
V: TRBV9
size: .
CDR3: CASSASALGGNEQFF
DNA: TGTGCCAGCAGCGCCTCCGCCCTCGGGGGTAATGAGCAGTTCTTC

J: TRBJ2-7
D: .
V: TRBV28
size: .
CDR3: CASSLTGSSYEQYF
DNA: TGTGCCAGCAGTTTAACCGGGTCCTCCTACGAGCAGTACTTC

J: TRBJ2-1
D: .
V: TRBV7-7
size: .
CDR3: CASSKARENEQFF
DNA: TGTGCTAGCAGCAAAGCCCGGGAGAATGAGCAGTTCTTC

J: TRBJ1-1
D: .
V: TRBV7-8
size: .
CDR3: CASSSLRGTEAFF
DNA: TGTGCCAGCAGCTCTTTGCGGGGCACTGAAGCTTTCTTT

J: TRBJ1-5
D: .
V: TRBV9
size: .
CDR3: CASSVGAGIQPQHF
DNA: TGTGCCAGCAGCGTAGGGGCGGGGATTCAGCCCCAGCATTTT

J: TRBJ1-1
D: .
V: TRBV5-4
size: .
CDR3: CASSLGQMNTEAFF
DNA: TGTGCCAGCAGCTTAGGACAGATGAACACTGAAGCTTTCTTT

J: TRBJ1-1
D: .
V: TRBV29-1
size: .
CDR3: CSVEGWLGEAFF
DNA: TGCAGCGTTGAAGGTTGGTTGGGCGAGGCTTTCTTT

J: TRBJ1-1
D: .
V: TRBV15
size: .
CDR3: CATSIGGEAFF
DNA: TGTGCCACCAGCATCGGCGGTGAAGCTTTCTTT

J: TRBJ1-2
D: .
V: TRBV28
size: .
CDR3: CASTPGEGGGYTF
DNA: TGTGCCAGCACCCCGGGGGAAGGAGGTGGCTACACCTTC

J: TRBJ2-7
D: TRBD2
V: TRBV28
size: .
CDR3: CASSLRGRAYEQYF
DNA: TGTGCCAGCAGTTTACGCGGGAGGGCTTACGAGCAGTACTTC

J: TRBJ2-7
D: TRBD2
V: TRBV7-2
size: few
CDR3: CASSLGTSGFEQYF
DNA: TGTGCCAGCAGCTTAGGGACTAGCGGTTTCGAGCAGTACTTC

J: TRBJ1-2
D: TRBD1
V: TRBV19
size: .
CDR3: CASSLGQGDGYTF
DNA: TGTGCCAGTAGTCTCGGACAGGGCGATGGCTACACCTTC

J: TRBJ1-6
D: .
V: TRBV30
size: .
CDR3: CAWSLSGNSPLHF
DNA: TGTGCCTGGAGTCTGTCCGGGAATTCACCCCTCCACTTT

J: TRBJ1-5
D: TRBD1
V: TRBV28
size: .
CDR3: CATGGTANQPQHF
DNA: TGTGCCACGGGTGGGACAGCAAATCAGCCCCAGCATTTT

J: TRBJ2-1
D: .
V: TRBV5-6
size: .
CDR3: CASSFYRSSYNEQFF
DNA: TGTGCCAGCAGCTTCTACCGGAGCTCCTACAATGAGCAGTTCTTC

J: TRBJ1-2
D: .
V: TRBV6-6
size: .
CDR3: CASSYGGAHGYTF
DNA: TGTGCCAGCAGTTACGGGGGGGCCCATGGCTACACCTTC